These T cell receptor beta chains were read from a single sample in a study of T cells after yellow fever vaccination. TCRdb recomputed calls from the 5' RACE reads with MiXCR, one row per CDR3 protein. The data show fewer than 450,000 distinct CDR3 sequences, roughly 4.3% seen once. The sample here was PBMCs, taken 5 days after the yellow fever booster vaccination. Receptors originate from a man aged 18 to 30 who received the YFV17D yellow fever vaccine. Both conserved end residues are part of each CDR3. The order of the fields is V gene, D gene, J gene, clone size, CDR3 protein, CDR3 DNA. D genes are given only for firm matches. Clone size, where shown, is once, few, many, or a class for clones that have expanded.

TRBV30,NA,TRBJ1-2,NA,CACRTDGYTF,TGTGCCTGCAGGACTGATGGCTACACCTTC
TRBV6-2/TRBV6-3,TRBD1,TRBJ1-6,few,CASRITGGSPLHF,TGTGCCAGCAGGATTACAGGGGGATCACCCCTCCACTTT
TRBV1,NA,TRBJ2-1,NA,CTSSQEIPGRNYNEQFF,TGCACCAGCAGCCAAGAGATTCCGGGGCGGAACTACAATGAGCAGTTCTTC
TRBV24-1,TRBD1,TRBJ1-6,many,CATSEPRTGGGYNSPLHF,TGTGCCACCAGTGAACCCCGGACAGGGGGCGGTTATAATTCACCCCTCCACTTT
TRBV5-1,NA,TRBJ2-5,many,CASSLQSGDQETQYF,TGCGCCAGCAGCTTGCAGTCCGGGGATCAAGAGACCCAGTACTTC
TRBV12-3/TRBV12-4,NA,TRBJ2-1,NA,CASRVGTSTYNEQFF,TGTGCCAGCAGGGTAGGGACATCCACTTACAATGAGCAGTTCTTC
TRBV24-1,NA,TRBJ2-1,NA,CATGAGGANEQFF,TGTGCCACCGGGGCAGGGGGGGCGAATGAGCAGTTCTTC
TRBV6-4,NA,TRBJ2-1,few,CASSEGAENEQFF,TGTGCCAGCAGTGAGGGGGCTGAGAATGAGCAGTTCTTC
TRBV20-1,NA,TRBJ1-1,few,CSAGRGGDTEAFF,TGCAGTGCTGGTAGGGGGGGGGACACTGAAGCTTTCTTT
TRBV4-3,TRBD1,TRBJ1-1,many,CASSPRGLNTEAFF,TGCGCCAGCAGCCCCAGGGGGTTGAACACTGAAGCTTTCTTT
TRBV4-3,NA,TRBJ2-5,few,CASSQETGGGETQYF,TGCGCCAGCAGCCAAGAGACCGGAGGAGGAGAGACCCAGTACTTC
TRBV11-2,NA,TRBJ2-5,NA,CASSLGRGSGRQYF,TGTGCCAGCAGCTTAGGGCGGGGATCGGGGAGACAGTACTTC
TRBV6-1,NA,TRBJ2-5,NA,CASSAARYQETQYF,TGTGCCAGCAGTGCCGCTAGGTACCAAGAGACCCAGTACTTC
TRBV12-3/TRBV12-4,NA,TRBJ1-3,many,CASIPFTGTVSGNTIYF,TGTGCCAGTATACCGTTTACAGGGACTGTGTCTGGAAACACCATATATTTT
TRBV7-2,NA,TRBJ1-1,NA,CASSLLRGWNTEAFF,TGTGCCAGCAGCTTACTCAGGGGATGGAACACTGAAGCTTTCTTT
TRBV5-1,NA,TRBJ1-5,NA,CASSQGGGWGQPQHF,TGCGCCAGCAGCCAGGGCGGGGGCTGGGGTCAGCCCCAGCATTTT
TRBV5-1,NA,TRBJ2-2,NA,CASSLVAGIDGELFF,TGCGCCAGCAGCTTGGTGGCAGGGATCGACGGGGAGCTGTTTTTT
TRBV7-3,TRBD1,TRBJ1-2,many,CASSPGTGRGYTF,TGTGCCAGCAGCCCCGGGACAGGGCGAGGCTACACCTTC
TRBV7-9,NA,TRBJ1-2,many,CASSPDLGGYTF,TGTGCCAGCAGCCCCGACCTGGGTGGCTACACCTTC
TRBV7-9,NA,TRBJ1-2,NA,CASSLGASFTNRYGYTF,TGTGCCAGCAGCTTAGGCGCATCGTTCACGAATAGATATGGCTACACCTTC
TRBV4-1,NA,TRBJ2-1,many,CASSQVGPRREQFF,TGCGCCAGCAGCCAAGTTGGCCCTAGACGGGAGCAGTTCTTC
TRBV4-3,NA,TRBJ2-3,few,CASSQDPPTRRTDTQYF,TGCGCCAGCAGCCAAGATCCCCCGACTAGGCGCACAGATACGCAGTATTTT
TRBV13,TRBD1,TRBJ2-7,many,CASSYGQGSYEQYF,TGTGCCAGCAGCTACGGACAGGGCTCCTACGAGCAGTACTTC
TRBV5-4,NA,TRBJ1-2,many,CASSLGSLPNYGYTF,TGTGCCAGCAGCTTGGGAAGCCTCCCTAACTATGGCTACACCTTC
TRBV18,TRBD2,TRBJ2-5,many,CASSPVAGNGETQYF,TGTGCCAGCTCTCCGGTAGCGGGGAACGGAGAGACCCAGTACTTC
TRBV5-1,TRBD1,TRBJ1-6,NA,CASSLAPEGAENSPLHF,TGCGCCAGCAGCTTGGCCCCGGAGGGGGCGGAAAATTCACCCCTCCACTTT
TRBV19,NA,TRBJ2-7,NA,CARSRGMDEQYF,TGTGCCCGGAGCCGCGGGATGGACGAGCAGTACTTC
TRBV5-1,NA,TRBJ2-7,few,CASSFFGASAEQYF,TGCGCCAGCAGCTTTTTTGGGGCGTCGGCCGAGCAGTACTTC
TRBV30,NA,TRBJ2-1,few,CAWSVQGNEQFF,TGTGCCTGGAGTGTACAGGGCAATGAGCAGTTCTTC
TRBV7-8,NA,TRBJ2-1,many,CASSLAGAPYNEQFF,TGTGCCAGCAGCTTAGCCGGGGCACCCTACAATGAGCAGTTCTTC
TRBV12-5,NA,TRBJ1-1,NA,CASGSTGTEAFF,TGTGCTAGTGGTTCGACCGGCACTGAAGCTTTCTTT
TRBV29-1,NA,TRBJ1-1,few,CSVCYEGCLEMGTEAFF,TGCAGCGTGTGCTATGAAGGGTGTCTTGAAATGGGGACTGAAGCTTTCTTT
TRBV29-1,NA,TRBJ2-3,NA,CSGRGRSTDTQYF,TGCAGCGGACGGGGGCGGAGCACAGATACGCAGTATTTT
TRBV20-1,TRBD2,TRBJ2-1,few,CSASWAGGYNEQFF,TGCAGTGCTAGTTGGGCGGGGGGCTACAATGAGCAGTTCTTC
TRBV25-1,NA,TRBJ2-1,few,CASTHRDKFYNEQFF,TGTGCCAGCACTCACCGGGACAAATTTTACAATGAGCAGTTCTTC
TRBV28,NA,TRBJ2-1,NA,CAMGPEGRHNEQFF,TGTGCCATGGGCCCCGAGGGACGGCACAATGAGCAGTTCTTC
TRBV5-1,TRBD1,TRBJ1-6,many,CASSSGTVDNSPLHF,TGCGCCAGCAGCTCCGGGACAGTTGATAATTCACCCCTCCACTTT
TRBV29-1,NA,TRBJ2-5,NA,CSVEVDRPGAQYF,TGCAGCGTTGAAGTCGACCGCCCAGGGGCCCAGTACTTC
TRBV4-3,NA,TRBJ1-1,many,CASSQNVRGTEAFF,TGCGCCAGCAGCCAAAACGTCCGGGGTACTGAAGCTTTCTTT
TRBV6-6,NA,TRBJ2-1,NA,CASQYAPYNEQFF,TGTGCCAGCCAATACGCACCGTACAATGAGCAGTTCTTC
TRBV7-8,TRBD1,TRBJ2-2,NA,CASSLGTGTGVAGELFF,TGTGCCAGCAGCTTAGGAACCGGGACAGGGGTGGCCGGGGAGCTGTTTTTT
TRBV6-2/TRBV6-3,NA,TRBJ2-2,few,CASHRGGHLTGELFF,TGTGCCAGCCATAGGGGTGGACACCTCACCGGGGAGCTGTTTTTT
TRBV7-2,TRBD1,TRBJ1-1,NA,CASSLGDSMNTEAFF,TGTGCCAGCAGCTTAGGGGACAGTATGAACACTGAAGCTTTCTTT
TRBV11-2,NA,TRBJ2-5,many,CASSLEVRGTFQETQYF,TGTGCCAGCAGCTTAGAGGTTAGGGGAACCTTCCAAGAGACCCAGTACTTC
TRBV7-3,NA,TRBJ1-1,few,CASSLKGPMNTEAFF,TGTGCCAGCAGCTTAAAAGGGCCGATGAACACTGAAGCTTTCTTT
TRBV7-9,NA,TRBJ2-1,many,CASSFYRSSSHNEQFF,TGTGCCAGCAGCTTCTACCGGAGTAGTTCCCACAATGAGCAGTTCTTC
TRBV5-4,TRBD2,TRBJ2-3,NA,CASSPWASGGTDTQYF,TGTGCCAGCAGCCCATGGGCTAGCGGGGGGACAGATACGCAGTATTTT
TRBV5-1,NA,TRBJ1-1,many,CASSPLMSTEAFF,TGCGCCAGCAGCCCGTTAATGAGCACTGAAGCTTTCTTT
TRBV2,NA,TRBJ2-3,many,CASRERTDTQYF,TGTGCCAGCAGGGAAAGGACAGATACGCAGTATTTT
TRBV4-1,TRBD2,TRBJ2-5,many,CASSQDRGLRRGETQYF,TGCGCCAGCAGCCAAGATCGGGGACTAAGAAGGGGAGAGACCCAGTACTTC